This TCR beta chain was sequenced for a study of cytomegalovirus exposure and HLA in healthy donors. Study details: Previous work identified some 120 million unique TCR beta sequences from around 200 million T cells. Study-wide findings and caveats: As confirmed in vitro, a few CMV-associated chains were specific for CMV antigens. Despite most TCR sequences being rare, some public TCRs occurred in many donors. Most of the CMV-associated TCR beta chains (in a later analysis) appeared to be HLA-restricted.

Germline assignment: CDR1 LNHDA and CDR2 SQIVND (reference sequence). V was cut by 6 bases and J by 3 bases, with 14 bases left in between. The CDR3 is 14 residues long. Notes on this clone: Its antigen is undetermined.

With 60 Vbeta and 13 Jbeta primers, the PCR was carried out. Repertoires were generated with immunoSEQ multiplex PCR, while TCRdb's copy carries only in-frame clones and drops some. The sample lists some 180,000 clones, 87% occurring once. The chain links TRBV19 to TRBJ1-2; unclear D gene. Sequenced input: PBMCs. This TCR came from a boy between 2 and 10 years old in good health and CMV-seronegative. As DNA, the CDR3 is TGTGCCAGTAGGAATGAGGGTTCATACTATGGCTACACCTTC. The encoded protein is CASRNEGSYYGYTF.